This T cell receptor (beta chain) was identified in a study of blood T cells in healthy people across ages. Study observations and caveats: For the donors, CMV status was unknown and possibly confounded expanded clonotype changes.

For this clonotype: Its target is unknown.

Trimming shortened V by 7 bases and J by 2 bases, and 18 bases separated the two germline ends. The germline V gene encodes CDR1 MDHEN and CDR2 SYDVKM. The CDR3 runs to 15 residues. Primed by a sample-barcoded 5' primer and a J-beta primer mix, a second PCR proceeded for about 6 to 12 cycles. Any given sample supplied a minimum of 2.5 million CDR3-containing paired-end reads. MiXCR, run by TCRdb on the 5' RACE reads, gives a single entry per CDR3 protein. The sample lists 800,000 or so distinct CDR3 sequences; more than 20% were seen once. The same sample was also used in a study of T cells of mothers and their children.

Specimen: blood. The receptor comes from a boy between 10 and 17 years old in good health. V and J are TRBV28 and TRBJ2-7; possible D gene TRBD1, 5 bases. The CDR3: CASINGQGLPYEQYF. CDR3 DNA: TGTGCCAGCATCAACGGGCAGGGTCTACCCTACGAGCAGTACTTC.